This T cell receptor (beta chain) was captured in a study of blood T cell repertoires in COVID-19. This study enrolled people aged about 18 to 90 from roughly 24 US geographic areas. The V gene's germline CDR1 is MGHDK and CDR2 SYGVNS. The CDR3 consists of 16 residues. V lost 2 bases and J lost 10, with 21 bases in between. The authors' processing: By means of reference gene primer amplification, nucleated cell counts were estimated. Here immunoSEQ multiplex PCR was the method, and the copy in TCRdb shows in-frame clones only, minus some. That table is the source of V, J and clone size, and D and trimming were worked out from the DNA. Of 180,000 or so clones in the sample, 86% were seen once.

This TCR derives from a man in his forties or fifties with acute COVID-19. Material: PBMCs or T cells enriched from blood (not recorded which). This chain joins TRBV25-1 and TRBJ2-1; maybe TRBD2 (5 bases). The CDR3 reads CASSETLLVYGEEQFF. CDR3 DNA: TGTGCCAGCAGTGAAACCCTCTTAGTTTACGGGGAAGAGCAGTTCTTC. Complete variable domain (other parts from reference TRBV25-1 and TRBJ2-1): EADIYQTPRYLVIGTGKKITLECSQTMGHDKMYWYQQDPGMELHLIHYSYGVNSTEKGDLSSESTVSRIRTEHFPLTLESARPSHTSQYLCASSETLLVYGEEQFFGPGTRLTVL.